Listed below are T cell receptor beta chains from one sample, sequenced in a study of T cell responses to AZD1222 COVID-19 vaccine. Data came from immunoSEQ multiplex PCR; TCRdb stores just in-frame clones and leaves some out. The table shows 200,000 or so clones, with roughly 93% occurring only once. The sample consisted of peripheral blood, taken on day 0 of AZD1222 vaccination. These receptors were obtained from an adult in good health. CDR3s include the opening cysteine and the closing phenylalanine or tryptophan. D genes are given only for firm matches. Not all rows give a size; the values are once, few, many and, for expanded clones, a class.

J gene	V gene	D gene	clone size	CDR3 protein	CDR3 DNA
TRBJ1-6	TRBV27	.	.	CASTTFLQRRAFSPLHF	TGTGCCAGCACCACTTTCCTTCAGAGGCGGGCATTCTCACCCCTCCACTTT
TRBJ2-7	TRBV5-4	.	.	CASSLGQGFEDEQYF	TGTGCCAGCAGCTTAGGGCAGGGGTTTGAGGACGAGCAGTACTTC
TRBJ1-4	TRBV5-6	.	.	CASTTGAANEKLFF	TGTGCCAGCACGACGGGAGCGGCTAATGAAAAACTGTTTTTT
TRBJ1-1	TRBV5-1	TRBD1	.	CASSVTGGPEAFF	TGCGCCAGCAGCGTGACAGGGGGCCCTGAAGCTTTCTTT
TRBJ2-2	TRBV27	.	.	CASIRLPFAGELFF	TGTGCCAGCATTAGGCTACCCTTCGCCGGGGAGCTGTTTTTT
TRBJ2-5	TRBV5-1	.	.	CASSLGEATSFQETQYF	TGCGCCAGCAGCTTGGGAGAAGCGACATCCTTCCAAGAGACCCAGTACTTC
TRBJ2-7	TRBV28	TRBD2	once	CASSFTSGRTYEQYF	TGTGCCAGCAGTTTCACTAGCGGGAGGACCTACGAGCAGTACTTC
TRBJ2-2	TRBV5-1	.	.	CASSGRRETGELFF	TGCGCCAGCAGCGGGCGAAGGGAAACCGGGGAGCTGTTTTTT
TRBJ2-1	TRBV9	TRBD2	.	CASSVDPAGAIQNEQFF	TGTGCCAGCAGCGTAGATCCCGCGGGAGCAATTCAAAATGAGCAGTTCTTC
TRBJ2-7	TRBV15	TRBD1	once	CATSRDLMGQGLGEQYF	TGTGCCACCAGCAGAGATCTCATGGGACAGGGTTTGGGCGAGCAGTACTTC
TRBJ1-2	TRBV30	.	.	CAWSRRQAGNYGYTF	TGTGCCTGGAGCAGAAGACAGGCCGGGAACTATGGCTACACCTTC
TRBJ2-7	TRBV5-5	.	.	CASSEDGDYEQYF	TGTGCCAGCAGCGAGGACGGAGACTACGAGCAGTACTTC
TRBJ1-2	TRBV28	.	.	CASRDNSGPRHGYTF	TGTGCCAGCAGGGACAATTCGGGCCCGAGGCACGGCTACACCTTC
TRBJ1-2	TRBV21-1	.	once	CASSKGLSGIGHNYGYTF	TGTGCCAGCAGCAAAGGTCTGTCAGGGATCGGTCATAACTATGGCTACACCTTC
TRBJ1-5	TRBV5-1	TRBD1	.	CASSSLPGQGVQPQHF	TGCGCCAGCAGCTCCCTACCGGGACAGGGAGTTCAGCCCCAGCATTTT
TRBJ1-1	TRBV20-1	.	.	CSASLVRNTEAFF	TGCAGTGCTAGTCTTGTCAGGAACACTGAAGCTTTCTTT
TRBJ2-7	TRBV7-2	.	once	CASSRVGNEQYF	TGTGCCAGCAGTCGTGTGGGGAACGAGCAGTACTTC